This TCR beta chain is drawn from a study of blood T cell repertoires in COVID-19. Background on the study: Italy, Spain and the United States were the sources of the convalescent and acute COVID-19 samples. Sample material is recorded as cDNA or gDNA derived from T cells, B-cell-depleted T cells, or PBMCs.

Germline V CDR1 and CDR2: LGHNA, YSLEER. J was trimmed by 8 bases and V by 0 bases; bases with no gene match: 5. The CDR3 spans 14 residues. TCRdb keeps only in-frame clones here, not all; method: immunoSEQ multiplex PCR. The table has under 300,000 clones, over 65% seen once. Sequenced sample: peripheral blood. The rearrangement joins TRBV4-3 to TRBJ1-2, with TRBD1 identical over 8 bases. The source is a woman over 75 with acute or convalescent COVID-19. The CDR3: CASSQDRGLGGYTF. In DNA, the CDR3 is TGCGCCAGCAGCCAAGACAGGGGGCTAGGAGGCTACACCTTC.